This T cell receptor (beta chain) was identified during a study of OX40 agonist ivuxolimab in advanced cancers. Sequenced by immunoSEQ multiplex PCR; TCRdb stores in-frame clones only, minus some. The data contain about 77,000 clones, about 84% of them seen just once; the ten biggest clones take up over 3.5%. Germline loops: CDR1 SGHNT, CDR2 YYREEE (reference sequence). This CDR3 comprises 11 residues. The ends were cut back, 3 bases at V and 7 bases at J, with 5 bases in the middle. The chain employs TRBV5-4 and TRBJ2-1; D ambiguous. The sample here was CD4+ or CD8+ T cells sorted from blood, taken in a trial of the OX40 agonist ivuxolimab. The TCR comes from an adult with an advanced solid tumor such as melanoma, head and neck, liver or kidney cancer. The CDR3 here is CASSSINEQFF. The CDR3, as DNA: TGTGCCAGCAGCTCTATAAATGAGCAGTTCTTC.